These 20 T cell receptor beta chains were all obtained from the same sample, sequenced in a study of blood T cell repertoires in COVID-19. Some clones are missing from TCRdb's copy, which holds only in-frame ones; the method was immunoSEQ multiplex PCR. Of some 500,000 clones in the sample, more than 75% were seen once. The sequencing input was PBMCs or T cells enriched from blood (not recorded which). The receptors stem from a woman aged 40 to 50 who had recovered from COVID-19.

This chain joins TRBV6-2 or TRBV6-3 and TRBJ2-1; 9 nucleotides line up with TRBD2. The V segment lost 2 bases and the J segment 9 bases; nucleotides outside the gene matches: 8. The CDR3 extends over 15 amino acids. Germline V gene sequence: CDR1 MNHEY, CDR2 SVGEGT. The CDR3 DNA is TGTGCCAGCAGTTACAGGGTAGCGGGAGCAGGTGAGCAGTTCTTC. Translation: CASSYRVAGAGEQFF.

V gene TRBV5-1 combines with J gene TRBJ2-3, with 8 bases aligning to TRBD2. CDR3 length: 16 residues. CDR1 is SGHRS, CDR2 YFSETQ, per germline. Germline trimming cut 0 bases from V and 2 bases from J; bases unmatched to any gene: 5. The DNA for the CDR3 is TGCGCCAGCAGCTTGGGTACTAGCGGAAACACAGATACGCAGTATTTT. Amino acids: CASSLGTSGNTDTQYF.

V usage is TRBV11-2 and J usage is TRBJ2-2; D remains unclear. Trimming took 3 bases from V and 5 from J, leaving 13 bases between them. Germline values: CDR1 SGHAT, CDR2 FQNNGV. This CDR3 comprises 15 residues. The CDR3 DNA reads TGTGCCAGCAGCTTTGAGCCCAAAAGAACCGGGGAGCTGTTTTTT. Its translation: CASSFEPKRTGELFF. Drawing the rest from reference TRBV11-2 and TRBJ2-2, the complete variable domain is EAGVAQSPRYKIIEKRQSVAFWCNPISGHATLYWYQQILGQGPKLLIQFQNNGVVDDSQLPKDRFSAERLKGVDSTLKIQPAKLEDSAVYLCASSFEPKRTGELFFGEGSRLTVL.

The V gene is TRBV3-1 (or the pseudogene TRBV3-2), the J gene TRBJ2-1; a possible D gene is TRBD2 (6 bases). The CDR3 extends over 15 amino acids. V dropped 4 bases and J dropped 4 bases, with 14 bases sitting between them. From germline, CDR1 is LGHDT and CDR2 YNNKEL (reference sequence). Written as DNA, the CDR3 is TGTGCCAGCAGCCTCTCCGGGACTTATTACAATGAGCAGTTCTTC. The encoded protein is CASSLSGTYYNEQFF.

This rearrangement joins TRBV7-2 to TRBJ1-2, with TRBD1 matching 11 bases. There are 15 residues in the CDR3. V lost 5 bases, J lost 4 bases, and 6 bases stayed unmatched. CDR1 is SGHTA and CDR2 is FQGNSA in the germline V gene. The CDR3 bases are TGTGCCAGCAGCAAGGGACAGGGGGTCCCCTATGGCTACACCTTC. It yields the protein CASSKGQGVPYGYTF.

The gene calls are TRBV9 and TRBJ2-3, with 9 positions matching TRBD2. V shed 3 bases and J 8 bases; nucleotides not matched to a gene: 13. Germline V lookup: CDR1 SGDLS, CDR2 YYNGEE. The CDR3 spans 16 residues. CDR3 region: CASSAAAGTSSFTQYF. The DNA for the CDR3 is TGTGCCAGCAGCGCGGCCGCCGGGACTAGCAGTTTTACGCAGTATTTT.

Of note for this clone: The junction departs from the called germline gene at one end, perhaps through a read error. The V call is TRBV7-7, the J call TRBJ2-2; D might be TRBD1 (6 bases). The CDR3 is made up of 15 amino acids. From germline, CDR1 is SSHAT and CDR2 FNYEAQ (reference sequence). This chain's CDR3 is CASSPRQDRTGELFF. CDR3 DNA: TGTGCTAGCAGCCCCCGACAGGACCGCACCGGGGAGCTGTTTTTT. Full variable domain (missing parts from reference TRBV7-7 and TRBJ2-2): GAGVSQSPRYKVTKRGQDVTLRCDPISSHATLYWYQQALGQGPEFLTYFNYEAQPDKSGLPSDRFSAERPEGSISTLTIQRTEQRDSAMYRCASSPRQDRTGELFFGEGSRLTVL.

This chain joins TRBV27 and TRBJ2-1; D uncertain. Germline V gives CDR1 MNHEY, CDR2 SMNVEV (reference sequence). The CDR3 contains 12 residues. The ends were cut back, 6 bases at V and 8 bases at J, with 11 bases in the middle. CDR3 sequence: CASRMNRDEQFF. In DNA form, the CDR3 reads TGTGCCAGCAGGATGAACCGCGATGAGCAGTTCTTC.

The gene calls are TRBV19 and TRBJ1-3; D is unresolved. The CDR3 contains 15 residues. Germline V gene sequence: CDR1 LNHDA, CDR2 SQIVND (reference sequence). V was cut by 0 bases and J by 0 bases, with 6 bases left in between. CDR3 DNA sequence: TGTGCCAGTAGTATAGACGGTTACTCTGGAAACACCATATATTTT. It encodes CASSIDGYSGNTIYF.

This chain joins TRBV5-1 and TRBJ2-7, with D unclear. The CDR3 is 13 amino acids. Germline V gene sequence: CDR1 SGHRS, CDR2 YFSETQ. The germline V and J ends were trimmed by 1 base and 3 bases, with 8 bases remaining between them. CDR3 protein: CASSLSASYEQYF. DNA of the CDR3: TGCGCCAGCAGCTTGTCAGCTAGCTACGAGCAGTACTTC.

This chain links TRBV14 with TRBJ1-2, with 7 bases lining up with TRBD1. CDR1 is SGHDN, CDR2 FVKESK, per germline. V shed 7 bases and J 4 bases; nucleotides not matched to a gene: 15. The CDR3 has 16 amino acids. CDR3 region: CASTPIESGQTYGYTF. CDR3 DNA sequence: TGTGCCAGCACCCCCATAGAGTCGGGACAGACCTATGGCTACACCTTC. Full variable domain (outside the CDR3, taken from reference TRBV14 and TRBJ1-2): EAGVTQFPSHSVIEKGQTVTLRCDPISGHDNLYWYRRVMGKEIKFLLHFVKESKQDESGMPNNRFLAERTGGTYSTLKVQPAELEDSGVYFCASTPIESGQTYGYTFGSGTRLTVV.

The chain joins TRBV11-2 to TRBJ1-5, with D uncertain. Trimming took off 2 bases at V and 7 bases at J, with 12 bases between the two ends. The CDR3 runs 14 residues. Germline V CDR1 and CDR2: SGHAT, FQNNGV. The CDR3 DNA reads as TGTGCCAGCAGCTTAAGTATCTCGGGGCAGCCCCAGCATTTT. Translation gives CASSLSISGQPQHF.

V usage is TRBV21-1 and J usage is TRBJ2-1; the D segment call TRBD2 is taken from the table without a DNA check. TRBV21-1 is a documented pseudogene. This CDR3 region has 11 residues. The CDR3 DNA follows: TGTGCCAGCAGCAATAAGTTCGCCGGGTTCTTC. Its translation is CASSNKFAGFF.

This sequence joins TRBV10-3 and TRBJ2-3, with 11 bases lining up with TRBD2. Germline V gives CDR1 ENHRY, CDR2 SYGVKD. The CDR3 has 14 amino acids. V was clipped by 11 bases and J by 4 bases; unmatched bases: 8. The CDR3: CAAKLAGAPDTQYF. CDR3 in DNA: TGTGCCGCAAAACTAGCGGGAGCCCCAGATACGCAGTATTTT.

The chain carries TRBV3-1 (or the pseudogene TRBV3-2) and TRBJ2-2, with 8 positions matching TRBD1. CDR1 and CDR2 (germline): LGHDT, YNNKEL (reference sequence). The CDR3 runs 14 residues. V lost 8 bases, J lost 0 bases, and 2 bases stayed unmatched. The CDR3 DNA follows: TGTGCCAGCGGACAGGGACCGAACACCGGGGAGCTGTTTTTT. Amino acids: CASGQGPNTGELFF.

The CDR3 sequence: CASSSLRAGGSGANVLTF. For the CDR3, the DNA is TGTGCCAGCAGCTCCCTTCGCGCTGGCGGCTCTGGGGCCAACGTCCTGACTTTC. The V gene is TRBV7-9, the J gene TRBJ2-6; D is unclear. The CDR3 covers 18 residues. V was trimmed by 4 bases and J by 0 bases, leaving 16 bases between them. Germline V gene lookup returns CDR1 SEHNR and CDR2 FQNEAQ (reference sequence).

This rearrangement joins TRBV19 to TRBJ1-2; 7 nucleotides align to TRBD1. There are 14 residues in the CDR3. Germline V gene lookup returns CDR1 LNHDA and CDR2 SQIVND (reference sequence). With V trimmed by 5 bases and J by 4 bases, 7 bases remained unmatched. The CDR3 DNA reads TGTGCCAGTAGTGGGGCAGGGGGGAGCTATGGCTACACCTTC. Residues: CASSGAGGSYGYTF. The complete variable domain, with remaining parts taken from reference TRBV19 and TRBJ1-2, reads DGGITQSPKYLFRKEGQNVTLSCEQNLNHDAMYWYRQDPGQGLRLIYYSQIVNDFQKGDIAEGYSVSREKKESFPLTVTSAQKNPTAFYLCASSGAGGSYGYTFGSGTRLTVV.

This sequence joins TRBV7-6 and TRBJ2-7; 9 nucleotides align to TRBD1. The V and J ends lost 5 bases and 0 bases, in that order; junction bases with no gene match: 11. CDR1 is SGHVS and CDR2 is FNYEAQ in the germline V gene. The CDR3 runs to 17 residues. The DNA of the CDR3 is TGTGCCAGCAGCCGAATTGCCGGGACAGGGTACTCCTACGAGCAGTACTTC. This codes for CASSRIAGTGYSYEQYF.

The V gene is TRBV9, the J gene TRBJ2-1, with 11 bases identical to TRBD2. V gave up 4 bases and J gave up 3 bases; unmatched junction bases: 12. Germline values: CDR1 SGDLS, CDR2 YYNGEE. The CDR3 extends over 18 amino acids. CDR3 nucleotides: TGTGCCAGCAGCACCTTGACTAGCGGGACTACCCACTACAATGAGCAGTTCTTC. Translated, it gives CASSTLTSGTTHYNEQFF.

The chain's CDR3 is CAWSWRVREKLFF. The CDR3 DNA reads as TGTGCCTGGAGTTGGAGGGTGCGGGAAAAACTGTTTTTT. The rearrangement uses TRBV30 and TRBJ1-4; the D is unclear. Germline values: CDR1 GTSNPN, CDR2 SVGIG (reference sequence). Trimming removed 2 bases from V and 8 bases from J, with 12 bases in between. The CDR3 length is 13 residues.